Presented here are 16 T cell receptor beta chains from one specimen sequenced in a study of cytomegalovirus exposure and HLA in healthy donors. The protocol was immunoSEQ multiplex PCR, while the TCRdb copy is restricted to in-frame clones and leaves out a portion. The sample shows 100,000 to 150,000 clones, 95% to 96% of them seen only once. The sample taken for sequencing was PBMCs. These receptors were taken from a man between 18 and 35 years old in good health and CMV-seronegative.

The chain uses TRBV19 and TRBJ2-2; a possible D gene is TRBD2 (6 bases). The CDR3 extends over 15 amino acids. Deletions cut 5 bases from V and 3 bases from J, with 13 bases between. Per the germline V gene, CDR1 is LNHDA and CDR2 is SQIVND (reference sequence). The CDR3 protein is CASSPPGGHTGELFF. The CDR3 DNA follows: TGTGCCAGTAGTCCCCCCGGAGGGCACACCGGGGAGCTGTTTTTT.

The chain recombines TRBV28 with TRBJ1-2; TRBD1 is a possible D gene (5 bases). Germline loops: CDR1 MDHEN, CDR2 SYDVKM. V lost 4 bases, J lost 2 bases, and 11 bases lay in between. The CDR3 contains 14 residues. CDR3 residues: CASSYGRGNYGYTF. Here the CDR3 DNA reads TGTGCCAGCAGTTACGGGCGGGGGAACTATGGCTACACCTTC.

The chain is built from TRBV7-2 and TRBJ2-5; no clear D gene. Germline assignment: CDR1 SGHTA and CDR2 FQGNSA. This CDR3 contains 14 residues. Trimming pared 1 base from V and 4 bases from J, leaving 10 bases between. This chain's CDR3 is CASSLELVRETQYF. The CDR3 bases are TGTGCCAGCAGCTTAGAGCTGGTTCGAGAGACCCAGTACTTC.

V usage is TRBV5-1 and J usage is TRBJ1-1; 7 bases align to TRBD1. J was trimmed by 1 base and V by 0 bases; bases with no gene match: 3. Germline V gene data show CDR1 as SGHRS and CDR2 as YFSETQ. There are 15 residues in the CDR3. DNA of the CDR3: TGCGCCAGCAGCTTGGAAGGGACAGCGAACACTGAAGCTTTCTTT. This codes for CASSLEGTANTEAFF.

The chain combines TRBV6-1 with TRBJ2-1, with TRBD1 matching 10 bases. V was pared by 6 bases and J by 1 base, with 3 bases of the junction left unmatched. The CDR3 runs to 15 residues. Germline loops: CDR1 MNHNS, CDR2 SASEGT. The DNA of the CDR3 is TGTGCCAGCAGGTCGGGACAGGGGTCCTACAATGAGCAGTTCTTC. It encodes CASRSGQGSYNEQFF.

This chain joins TRBV28 and TRBJ2-5; the match to TRBD2 covers 7 bases. Germline V gene data show CDR1 as MDHEN and CDR2 as SYDVKM. The CDR3 length is 14 residues. The V and J ends lost 2 bases and 5 bases, in that order; junction bases with no gene match: 5. The CDR3 coding sequence is TGTGCCAGCAGTTTAATGACTAGCATTGAGACCCAGTACTTC. It codes for CASSLMTSIETQYF.

This clone has a single count. This chain joins TRBV13 and TRBJ2-4, with 10 bases identical to TRBD1. V trimming: 3 bases; J trimming: 0 bases; junction bases outside the gene matches: 23. Germline V gene data show CDR1 as PRHDT and CDR2 as FYEKMQ (reference sequence). The length of the CDR3 is 23 residues. CDR3 residues: CASSLVAGTGAKSSILAKNIQYF. The DNA of the CDR3 is TGTGCCAGCAGCTTGGTTGCCGGGACAGGGGCTAAAAGCAGCATTCTAGCCAAAAACATTCAGTACTTC.

The chain employs TRBV7-6 and TRBJ1-5; 10 nucleotides match TRBD1. The CDR3 runs to 17 residues. Germline V lookup: CDR1 SGHVS, CDR2 FNYEAQ. V was pared by 5 bases and J by 2 bases, with 9 bases of the junction left unmatched. This chain's CDR3 is CASSATSGTGGNQPQHF. The CDR3 nucleotides are TGTGCCAGCAGCGCAACCTCCGGGACAGGGGGCAATCAGCCCCAGCATTTT. Variable domain in full (rest from reference TRBV7-6 and TRBJ1-5): GAGVSQSPRYKVTKRGQDVALRCDPISGHVSLYWYRQALGQGPEFLTYFNYEAQQDKSGLPNDRFSAERPEGSISTLTIQRTEQRDSAMYRCASSATSGTGGNQPQHFGDGTRLSIL.

The rearrangement links TRBV27 to TRBJ2-6; D is unresolved. Trimming removed 6 bases from V and 0 bases from J, with 6 bases in between. The germline V gene has CDR1 MNHEY and CDR2 SMNVEV (reference sequence). This CDR3 region has 14 residues. CDR3 protein: CASSVSSGANVLTF. CDR3 coding DNA: TGTGCCAGCAGCGTTAGCTCTGGGGCCAACGTCCTGACTTTC. The full variable domain, its missing parts supplied by reference TRBV27 and TRBJ2-6, is EAQVTQNPRYLITVTGKKLTVTCSQNMNHEYMSWYRQDPGLGLRQIYYSMNVEVTDKGDVPEGYKVSRKEKRNFPLILESPSPNQTSLYFCASSVSSGANVLTFGAGSRLTVL.

The chain employs TRBV5-1 and TRBJ1-2; 7 bases align to TRBD1. CDR1 and CDR2 from the germline V gene are SGHRS and YFSETQ. This CDR3 is built from 15 residues. J lost 0 bases, V lost 4 bases, and 6 bases had no gene match. As DNA, the CDR3 is TGCGCCAGCAGCAGAGGACAGGATGCTAACTATGGCTACACCTTC. Amino acid sequence: CASSRGQDANYGYTF.

This chain uses TRBV11-2 with TRBJ2-2; D is uncertain. Germline V gene sequence: CDR1 SGHAT, CDR2 FQNNGV. The CDR3 contains 10 residues. V was clipped by 8 bases and J by 8 bases, with 6 bases between them. CDR3 amino acids: CASLGGELFF. CDR3 sequence (DNA): TGTGCCAGCCTAGGAGGGGAGCTGTTTTTT.

V usage is TRBV28 and J usage is TRBJ2-1; TRBD2 agrees at 11 bases. Looked up from germline, CDR1 is MDHEN and CDR2 is SYDVKM. The V and J ends lost 8 bases and 4 bases, in that order; junction bases with no gene match: 10. There are 16 residues in the CDR3. CDR3 sequence: CASGYPGTSGYNEQFF. As DNA, the CDR3 is TGTGCCAGCGGATACCCCGGGACTAGCGGTTACAATGAGCAGTTCTTC.

The V and J genes are TRBV4-3 and TRBJ2-7; 7 nucleotides match TRBD2. Germline CDR1 reads LGHNA; CDR2 reads YSLEER. V dropped 0 bases and J dropped 2; count of bases not matched to a gene: 10. This CDR3 region has 17 residues. CDR3 DNA sequence: TGCGCCAGCAGCCAAGAAATAATAGCGGGTGCCCCCTACGAGCAGTACTTC. This codes for CASSQEIIAGAPYEQYF.

The genes are TRBV18 and TRBJ1-5; D is uncertain. Germline V gene data show CDR1 as KGHSH and CDR2 as LQKENI. The ends were cut back, 3 bases at V and 2 bases at J, with 8 bases in the middle. The CDR3 is 14 residues long. CDR3 region: CASSPGIGNQPQHF. The CDR3 nucleotides read TGTGCCAGCTCACCCGGGATAGGCAATCAGCCCCAGCATTTT.

The chain has TRBV7-3 and TRBJ1-1, with 10 bases aligning to TRBD1. The CDR3 runs 13 residues. Germline V gene sequence: CDR1 SGHTA, CDR2 FQGTGA. V shed 5 bases and J 5 bases; nucleotides not matched to a gene: 2. The CDR3 coding sequence is TGTGCCAGCAGCCGGGGACAGGGGACTGAAGCTTTCTTT. This encodes CASSRGQGTEAFF.

The chain combines TRBV27 with TRBJ2-7; D unresolved. Germline values: CDR1 MNHEY, CDR2 SMNVEV (reference sequence). V was trimmed by 5 bases and J by 5 bases, leaving 13 bases between them. The CDR3 covers 13 residues. CDR3 bases: TGTGCCAGCAGTGGAGCGATAGGAAACGAGCAGTACTTC. Amino acid sequence: CASSGAIGNEQYF.